This note documents a single TCR beta chain sequence. Its antigen is currently unknown. The sample belongs to a study of cytomegalovirus exposure and HLA in healthy donors. The study's findings and limits: Across donors, presence/absence analyses took sequencing depth to be roughly uniform. Specific recognition of CMV antigens was confirmed in vitro for a few chains (all CMV-associated).

Researchers ran the PCR with 60 Vbeta and 13 Jbeta primers. Measured with immunoSEQ multiplex PCR; TCRdb has only the in-frame clones, and not every one. The profile shows 150,000 to 200,000 clones, 82% of them singletons. The germline V and J ends were trimmed by 1 base and 4 bases, with 12 bases remaining between them. The germline gives CDR1 SGHRS, CDR2 YFSETQ. This CDR3 has 15 amino acids. The donors gave bone marrow, and they were healthy. The source of this sequence is a girl aged 2-10 years in good health and CMV-seropositive. The V gene is TRBV5-1, the J gene TRBJ2-1, with D possibly being TRBD1 (5 bases). The specimen sequenced was PBMCs. The CDR3 nucleotides are TGCGCCAGCAGCTTGTCAGGGTTCTTGTACAATGAGCAGTTCTTC. It yields the protein CASSLSGFLYNEQFF.